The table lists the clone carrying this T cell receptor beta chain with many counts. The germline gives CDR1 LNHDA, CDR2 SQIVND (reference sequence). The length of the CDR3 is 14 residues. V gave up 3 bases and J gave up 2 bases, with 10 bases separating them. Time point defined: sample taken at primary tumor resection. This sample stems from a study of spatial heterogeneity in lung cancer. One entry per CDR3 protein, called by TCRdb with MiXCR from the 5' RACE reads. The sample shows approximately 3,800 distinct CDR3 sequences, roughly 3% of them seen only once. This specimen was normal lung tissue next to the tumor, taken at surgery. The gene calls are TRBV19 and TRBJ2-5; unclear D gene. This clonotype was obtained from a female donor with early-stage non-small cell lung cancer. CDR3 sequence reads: CASSMAGLQETQYF. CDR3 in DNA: TGTGCCAGTAGTATGGCAGGCCTTCAAGAGACCCAGTACTTC. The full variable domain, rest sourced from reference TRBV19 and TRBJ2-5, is DGGITQSPKYLFRKEGQNVTLSCEQNLNHDAMYWYRQDPGQGLRLIYYSQIVNDFQKGDIAEGYSVSREKKESFPLTVTSAQKNPTAFYLCASSMAGLQETQYFGPGTRLLVL.